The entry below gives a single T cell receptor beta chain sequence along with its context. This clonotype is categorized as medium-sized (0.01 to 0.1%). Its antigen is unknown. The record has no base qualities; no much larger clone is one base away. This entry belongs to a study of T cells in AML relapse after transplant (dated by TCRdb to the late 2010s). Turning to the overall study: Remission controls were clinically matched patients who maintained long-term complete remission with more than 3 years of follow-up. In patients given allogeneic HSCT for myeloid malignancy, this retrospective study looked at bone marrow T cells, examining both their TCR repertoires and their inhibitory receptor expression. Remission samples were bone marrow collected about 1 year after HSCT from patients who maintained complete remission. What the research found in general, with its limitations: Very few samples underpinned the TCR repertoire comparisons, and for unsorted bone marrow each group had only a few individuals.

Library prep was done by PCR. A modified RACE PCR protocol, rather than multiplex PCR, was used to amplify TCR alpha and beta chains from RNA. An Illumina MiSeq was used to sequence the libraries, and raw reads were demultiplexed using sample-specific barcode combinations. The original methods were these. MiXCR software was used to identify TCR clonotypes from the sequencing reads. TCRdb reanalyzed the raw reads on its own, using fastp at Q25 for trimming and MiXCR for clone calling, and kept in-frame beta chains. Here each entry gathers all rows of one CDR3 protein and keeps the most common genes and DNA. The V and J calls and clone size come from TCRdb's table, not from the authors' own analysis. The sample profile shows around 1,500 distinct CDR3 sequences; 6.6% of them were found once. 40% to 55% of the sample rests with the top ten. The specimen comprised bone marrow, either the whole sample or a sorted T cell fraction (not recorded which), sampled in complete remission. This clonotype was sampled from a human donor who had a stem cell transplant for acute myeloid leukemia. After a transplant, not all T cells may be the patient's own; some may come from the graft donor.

In nucleotides, the sequence is TGCAGTGCGTTCCCCCGGGACAGGTCCGTCGAGCAGTACTTC. It is translated as CSAFPRDRSVEQYF. The chain links TRBV20-1 with TRBJ2-7; 8 middle bases align to TRBD1. The CDR3 covers 14 residues, taking in both the cysteine and the phenylalanine. CDR3 DNA only is kept here, 42 bases in frame from base 1. Trimming accounts for 6 bases at V and 6 bases at J, while the number of junction bases matched to no gene is 13. CDR1 and CDR2, looked up from the germline V gene (reference sequence), are DFQATT and SNEGSKA.